These 21 T cell receptor beta chains came from one sample sequenced in a study of T cell responses to AZD1222 COVID-19 vaccine. The repertoire was sequenced with immunoSEQ multiplex PCR; TCRdb's copy has only in-frame clones and lacks some. The sample records around 120,000 clones, about nine tenths being singletons. Material: peripheral blood, obtained on day 0 of AZD1222 vaccination. Receptors originate from an adult in good health.

This clone has a handful of counts. The V and J genes are TRBV5-1 and TRBJ2-7; D is unresolved. Trimming left V 1 base short and J 0 bases short, with 5 bases between. CDR1 and CDR2 (germline): SGHRS, YFSETQ. CDR3 length: 13 residues. CDR3 coding DNA: TGCGCCAGCAGCTTGCAGAGCTCCTACGAGCAGTACTTC. Protein product: CASSLQSSYEQYF.

The chain combines TRBV28 with TRBJ1-4; 8 nucleotides line up with TRBD1. V shed 7 bases and J 0 bases; nucleotides not matched to a gene: 7. This CDR3 spans 16 amino acids. Germline CDR1 and CDR2: MDHEN and SYDVKM. The CDR3 loop is CASIGDRGATNEKLFF. The CDR3, as DNA: TGTGCCAGCATTGGAGACAGGGGCGCAACTAATGAAAAACTGTTTTTT.

This clone turned up a few times. The CDR3 protein is CASSQFTGNTIYF. CDR3 DNA: TGTGCCAGTAGTCAGTTTACCGGAAACACCATATATTTT. The chain recombines TRBV19 with TRBJ1-3; D unclear. V was clipped by 5 bases and J by 4 bases, with 9 bases between them. This CDR3 is 13 amino acids long. From germline, CDR1 is LNHDA and CDR2 SQIVND (reference sequence).

This sequence joins TRBV6-6 and TRBJ1-5; TRBD1 aligns across 8 bases. There are 14 residues in the CDR3. Germline V gene sequence: CDR1 MNHNY, CDR2 SVGAGI (reference sequence). The J segment lost 7 bases and the V segment lost 5 bases, leaving 7 bases of the junction unmatched. DNA of the CDR3: TGTGCCAGCAGTACGGGGACAGGAAAGCAGCCCCAGCATTTT. Its translation is CASSTGTGKQPQHF.

This rearrangement joins TRBV27 to TRBJ1-5; no definite D call. Per germline, CDR1 MNHEY and CDR2 SMNVEV (reference sequence). This CDR3 is built from 13 residues. Deletions cut 3 bases from V and 5 bases from J, with 8 bases between. The CDR3 reads CASSLTVYQPQHF. The CDR3 DNA reads as TGTGCCAGCAGTTTGACGGTTTATCAGCCCCAGCATTTT.

Notes on this clone: The same CDR3 arises from other DNA sequences in this sample as well. V gene TRBV19 combines with J gene TRBJ1-3; 9 nucleotides align to TRBD1. Germline CDR1 LNHDA, CDR2 SQIVND (reference sequence). The J segment lost 5 bases and the V segment lost 4 bases, leaving 3 bases of the junction unmatched. The CDR3 covers 14 residues. Written as DNA, the CDR3 is TGTGCCAGTAGTACACAGGGGGCCCGAAACACCATATATTTT. It specifies CASSTQGARNTIYF.

As to this clone: Additional DNA sequences in this sample encode the identical CDR3. This sequence joins TRBV19 and TRBJ1-2; 8 bases are shared with TRBD1. Germline CDR1 is LNHDA and CDR2 is SQIVND (reference sequence). This CDR3 has 13 residues. After removal of 4 bases from V and 4 bases from J, the junction contained 2 bases not matched to a gene. Here the CDR3 DNA reads TGTGCCAGTAGTAGGGGACAGGCCTATGGCTACACCTTC. Protein: CASSRGQAYGYTF.

V and J are TRBV19 and TRBJ2-7; TRBD1 aligns across 8 bases. The CDR3 totals 13 residues. The trim removed 6 bases at V and 9 bases at J, leaving 10 bases unmatched. Germline-derived CDR1 and CDR2 are LNHDA and SQIVND (reference sequence). CDR3 loop: CASSSTGAPGQYF. CDR3 coding DNA: TGTGCCAGTAGCTCGACAGGGGCCCCGGGGCAGTACTTC.

The CDR3 spells CSVDRGRETQYF. The CDR3 DNA follows: TGCAGCGTTGACAGGGGGCGAGAGACCCAGTACTTC. The rearrangement joins TRBV29-1 to TRBJ2-5; 8 bases agree with TRBD1. CDR3 length: 12 residues. Germline V gene lookup returns CDR1 SQVTM and CDR2 ANQGSEA. Trimming cost V 3 bases and J 4 bases; bases outside gene matches: 1.

This clone was counted between two and nine times. V is TRBV24-1 and J is TRBJ2-1; 10 nucleotides agree with TRBD2. Germline CDR1 KGHDR, CDR2 SFDVKD. Trimming cost V 4 bases and J 0 bases; bases outside gene matches: 2. The CDR3 is made up of 16 amino acids. The CDR3 loop is CATSDPSGSSYNEQFF. The CDR3 DNA reads TGTGCCACCAGTGACCCTAGCGGGAGCTCCTACAATGAGCAGTTCTTC.

The chain has TRBV20-1 and TRBJ1-1, with D unresolved. V lost 6 bases and J 7 bases, leaving 12 bases between the germline ends. This CDR3 spans 11 amino acids. Germline V gives CDR1 DFQATT, CDR2 SNEGSKA (reference sequence). This CDR3 reads CSANRLGEAFF. CDR3 coding DNA: TGCAGTGCCAATCGTTTGGGTGAAGCTTTCTTT.

The chain combines TRBV2 with TRBJ1-1; the D gene is possibly TRBD1 (6 bases). Trimming pared 4 bases from V and 4 bases from J, leaving 10 bases between. The CDR3 length is 13 residues. Germline CDR1 reads SNHLY; CDR2 reads FYNNEI. CDR3 sequence (DNA): TGTGCCAGCAGTGTCGGGGGCGCCACTGAAGCTTTCTTT. This translates into CASSVGGATEAFF. Filled out from reference TRBV2 and TRBJ1-1, the complete variable domain reads EPEVTQTPSHQVTQMGQEVILRCVPISNHLYFYWYRQILGQKVEFLVSFYNNEISEKSEIFDDQFSVERPDGSNFTLKIRSTKLEDSAMYFCASSVGGATEAFFGQGTRLTVV.

This clone was counted a single time. CDR3 nucleotides: TGTGCCAGCAGTGTCTACAGGGGGGTAAAAGCTTTCTTT. Amino acid sequence: CASSVYRGVKAFF. The J gene is TRBJ1-1, the V gene TRBV28; 8 bases match TRBD1. This CDR3 comprises 13 residues. V shed 5 bases and J 9 bases; nucleotides not matched to a gene: 8. Germline CDR1 is MDHEN and CDR2 is SYDVKM.

This chain uses TRBV3-1 (or the pseudogene TRBV3-2) with TRBJ2-2; 12 bases agree with TRBD2. With V trimmed by 6 bases and J by 5 bases, 7 bases remained unmatched. The germline V gene has CDR1 LGHDT and CDR2 YNNKEL (reference sequence). The CDR3 is 16 amino acids. The CDR3, as DNA: TGTGCCAGCAGAGAACGTCTAGCGGGAGGGACCGGGGAGCTGTTTTTT. Translation gives CASRERLAGGTGELFF.

This clone was detected only once. The chain links TRBV19 to TRBJ1-3; the D is unclear. This CDR3 comprises 15 residues. Trimming stripped 3 bases from V and 8 bases from J, with 17 bases between. Germline V lookup: CDR1 LNHDA, CDR2 SQIVND (reference sequence). This chain's CDR3 is CASSIVGGIWDTIYF. The CDR3 DNA reads as TGTGCCAGTAGTATCGTCGGAGGGATTTGGGACACCATATATTTT.

This clone was seen only once. This chain uses TRBV3-1 (or the pseudogene TRBV3-2) with TRBJ2-3; 7 nucleotides agree with TRBD2. Germline values: CDR1 LGHDT, CDR2 YNNKEL (reference sequence). This CDR3 region has 13 residues. The V gene end was trimmed by 8 bases and the J gene end by 0 bases; junction bases not matched to a gene: 2. The CDR3 nucleotides read TGTGCCAGCGGGAGGGGAAGCACAGATACGCAGTATTTT. Translating gives CASGRGSTDTQYF.

As concerns this clone: The same CDR3 is also encoded by other DNA sequences in this sample. This chain links TRBV28 with TRBJ1-2, with a weak D call TRBD1 (5 bases). The CDR3 runs to 13 residues. Per the germline V gene, CDR1 is MDHEN and CDR2 is SYDVKM. The ends were cut back, 2 bases at V and 2 bases at J, with 6 bases in the middle. The CDR3 DNA is TGTGCCAGCAGTTTACAGGGAAACTATGGCTACACCTTC. Residues: CASSLQGNYGYTF.

The chain recombines TRBV2 with TRBJ2-1; TRBD2 aligns across 14 bases. The CDR3 is 17 residues long. Germline V gene sequence: CDR1 SNHLY, CDR2 FYNNEI. The ends lost 8 bases at V and 10 bases at J; junction bases unmatched: 16. CDR3 nucleotides: TGTGCCAGCGGACGAGAGACCGGGACTAGCGGGAGAGGGGAGCAGTTCTTC. Translating it yields CASGRETGTSGRGEQFF.

The CDR3 nucleotides are TGTGCCAGCAGCTTAGGCGCCTTCCCGGGTCCCTTGGATTCACCCCTCCACTTT. Translation gives CASSLGAFPGPLDSPLHF. The V call is TRBV7-9, the J call TRBJ1-6; D not certain. The germline gives CDR1 SEHNR, CDR2 FQNEAQ (reference sequence). The V gene lost 1 base and the J gene lost 8 bases, with 21 bases spanning the gap. The CDR3 extends over 18 amino acids.

The chain uses TRBV20-1 and TRBJ1-6; D gene unclear. The CDR3 covers 13 residues. Trimming took off 3 bases at V and 8 bases at J, with 11 bases between the two ends. Germline values: CDR1 DFQATT, CDR2 SNEGSKA (reference sequence). CDR3 in amino acids: CSASRAGDSPLHF. The CDR3 DNA follows: TGCAGTGCTAGTCGGGCAGGCGATTCACCCCTCCACTTT.

The V and J genes are TRBV10-3 and TRBJ2-7; D is uncertain. Germline V gene lookup returns CDR1 ENHRY and CDR2 SYGVKD. V was shortened by 0 bases and J by 6 bases, with 6 bases between the two germline ends. This CDR3 comprises 12 residues. CDR3 in DNA: TGTGCCATCAGTGAGTCGGTGCGCGAGCAGTACTTC. Its protein product is CAISESVREQYF.